These 5 T cell receptor beta chains were sequenced from one sample in a study of CXCR3-negative and CXCR3-positive naive CD8 T cells. Through 5' RACE with UMI labels, the TRB cDNA libraries were prepared. TCRdb processed the 5' RACE reads again and assigns one entry to each CDR3 protein, with no DNA. This table holds around 29,000 distinct CDR3 sequences. The sample taken for sequencing was memory CD8+ T cells from blood. Receptors were obtained from a human donor in good health. Some clones in this sample may be carry-over from other donors' samples.

This sequence joins TRBV27 and TRBJ1-1; TCRdb calls TRBD1, which cannot be checked without DNA. CDR3 length: 13 residues. Per the germline V gene, CDR1 is MNHEY and CDR2 is SMNVEV (reference sequence). CDR3 loop: CASSLGRGSEAFF.

This chain connects TRBV4-3 to TRBJ2-1; the TCRdb call, TRBD1, lacks DNA for checking. The CDR3 has 16 residues. Germline CDR1 is LGHNA and CDR2 is YSLEER. CDR3 loop: CASSQEGQGSYNEQFF.

This chain connects TRBV12-5 to TRBJ1-2. The germline CDR1 and CDR2 sequences are LGHNT and FRNRAP. The CDR3 runs 12 residues. The CDR3 sequence is CASGLTDYGYTF.

By frequency, this clonotype is medium-sized (0.01 to 0.1%). The V call is TRBV29-1, the J call TRBJ2-7; TCRdb calls TRBD1, which cannot be checked without DNA. This CDR3 region has 13 residues. Germline CDR1 and CDR2: SQVTM and ANQGSEA. The CDR3 region is CSVVERGGYEQYF.

The chain recombines TRBV7-9 with TRBJ2-7; TCRdb designates TRBD2, a call that cannot be tested without DNA. The CDR3 covers 11 residues. Germline V CDR1 and CDR2: SEHNR, FQNEAQ (reference sequence). The CDR3 is CASSLDERQYF.